One T cell receptor beta chain is described in this entry. This sample stems from a study of blood T cell repertoires in COVID-19. Across the whole study: PBMCs, B-cell-depleted T cells, or T cells were the source of the cDNA or gDNA that made up the material.

In germline, CDR1 is ENHRY, CDR2 SYGVKD. The ends were cut back, 7 bases at V and 4 bases at J, with 13 bases in the middle. The CDR3 is 14 amino acids. Original handling: Reference gene primer amplification gave estimated nucleated cell counts. Sequenced by immunoSEQ multiplex PCR; TCRdb stores in-frame clones only, minus some. V, J and clone size reflect that table, while D and trimming were determined from the DNA. Of over 85,000 clones in the sample, 80% to 90% were seen once. The clonotype was recovered from a human donor with COVID-19, enrolled during active disease. The donor label of this sample is uncertain. V usage is TRBV10-3 and J usage is TRBJ1-4, with D possibly being TRBD1 (5 bases). Specimen: peripheral blood. DNA for the CDR3: TGTGCCATCATGAGCCCGGGGGTTAATGAAAAACTGTTTTTT. Translating it yields CAIMSPGVNEKLFF.